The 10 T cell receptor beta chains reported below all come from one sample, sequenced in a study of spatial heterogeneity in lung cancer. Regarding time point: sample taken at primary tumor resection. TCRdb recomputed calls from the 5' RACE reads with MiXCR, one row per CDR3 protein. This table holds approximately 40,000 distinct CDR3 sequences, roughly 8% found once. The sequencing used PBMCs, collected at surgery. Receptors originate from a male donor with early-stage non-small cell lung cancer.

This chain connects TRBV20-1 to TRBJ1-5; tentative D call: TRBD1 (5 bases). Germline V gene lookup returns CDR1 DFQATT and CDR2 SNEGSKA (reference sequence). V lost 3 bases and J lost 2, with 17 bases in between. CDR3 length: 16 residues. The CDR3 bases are TGCAGTGCTAGTTGGGGGTACGAGGTAGGCAATCAGCCCCAGCATTTT. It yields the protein CSASWGYEVGNQPQHF.

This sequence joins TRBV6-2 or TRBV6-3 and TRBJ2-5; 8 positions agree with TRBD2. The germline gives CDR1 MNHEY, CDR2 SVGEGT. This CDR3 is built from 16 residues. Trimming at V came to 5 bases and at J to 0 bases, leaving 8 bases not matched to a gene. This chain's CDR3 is CASSRGLAGYQETQYF. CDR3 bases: TGTGCCAGCAGTCGCGGACTAGCCGGGTACCAAGAGACCCAGTACTTC.

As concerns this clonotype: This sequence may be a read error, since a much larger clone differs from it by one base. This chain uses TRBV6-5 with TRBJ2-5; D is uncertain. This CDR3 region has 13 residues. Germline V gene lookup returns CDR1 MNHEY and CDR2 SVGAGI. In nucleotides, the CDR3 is TGTGCCAGCTGTTATAGTGGGCGAGAGACCCAGTACTTC. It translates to CASCYSGRETQYF.

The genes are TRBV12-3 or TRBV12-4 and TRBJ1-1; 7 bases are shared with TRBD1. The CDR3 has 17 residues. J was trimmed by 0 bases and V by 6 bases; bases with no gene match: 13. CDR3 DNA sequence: TGTGCCAGCAGCTTAAGAACAGGGGCCCTTATGAACACTGAAGCTTTCTTT. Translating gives CASSLRTGALMNTEAFF.

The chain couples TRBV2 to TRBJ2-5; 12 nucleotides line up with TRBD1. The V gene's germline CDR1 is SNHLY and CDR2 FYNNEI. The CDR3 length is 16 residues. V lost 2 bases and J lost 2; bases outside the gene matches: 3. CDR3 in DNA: TGTGCCAGCAGTGAAAGGGACAGGGGGCTTCAAGAGACCCAGTACTTC. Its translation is CASSERDRGLQETQYF.

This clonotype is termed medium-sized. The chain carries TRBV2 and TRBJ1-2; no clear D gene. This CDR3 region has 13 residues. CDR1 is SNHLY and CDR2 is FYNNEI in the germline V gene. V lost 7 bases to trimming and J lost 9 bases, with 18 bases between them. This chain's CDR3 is CASTLIPRPSYTF. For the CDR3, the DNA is TGTGCCAGCACCCTAATCCCGAGACCGAGCTACACCTTC.

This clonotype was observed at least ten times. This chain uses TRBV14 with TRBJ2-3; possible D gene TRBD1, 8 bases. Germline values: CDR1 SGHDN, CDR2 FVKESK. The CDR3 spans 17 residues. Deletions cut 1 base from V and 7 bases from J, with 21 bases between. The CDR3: CASSQGTTGGARNTQYF. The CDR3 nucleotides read TGTGCCAGCAGCCAAGGAACAACAGGGGGGGCCCGAAATACGCAGTATTTT.

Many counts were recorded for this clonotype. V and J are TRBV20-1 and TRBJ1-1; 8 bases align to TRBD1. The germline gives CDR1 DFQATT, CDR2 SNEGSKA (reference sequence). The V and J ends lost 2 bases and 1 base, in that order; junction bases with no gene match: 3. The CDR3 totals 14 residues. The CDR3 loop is CSARMGQANTEAFF. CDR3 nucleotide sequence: TGCAGTGCTAGAATGGGACAGGCGAACACTGAAGCTTTCTTT.

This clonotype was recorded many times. DNA of the CDR3: TGTGCCAGCAGTTTAGTCCTAGTAGGTAATGAGCAGTTCTTC. This sequence encodes CASSLVLVGNEQFF. V is TRBV12-3 or TRBV12-4 and J is TRBJ2-1; D gene uncertain. Trimming shortened V by 1 base and J by 7 bases, and 11 bases separated the two germline ends. There are 14 residues in the CDR3.

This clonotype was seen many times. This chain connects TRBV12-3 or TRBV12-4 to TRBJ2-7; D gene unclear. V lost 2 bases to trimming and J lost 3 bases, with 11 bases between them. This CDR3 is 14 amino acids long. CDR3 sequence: CASSLFGGDYEQYV. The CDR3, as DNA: TGTGCCAGCAGTTTATTCGGCGGTGACTACGAGCAGTACGTC.